This T cell receptor beta chain was retrieved from a study of T-cell memory formation after mild COVID-19. Germline CDR1 SGHKS, CDR2 YYEKEE (reference sequence). With 4 bases clipped from V and 0 bases from J, the junction kept 4 bases outside the gene matches. CDR3 length equals 14 residues. TCRdb re-called the 5' RACE reads through MiXCR, storing one row per CDR3 protein. This table has approximately 300,000 distinct CDR3 sequences, less than 20% appearing once. This clonotype has more than one count but fewer than ten. The sequenced sample was PBMCs or a T cell subset sorted from them (not recorded which). This receptor was taken from a man aged 18-30 years who had mild COVID-19 (a few samples of this study predate the infection). Cell type and time point are not known. This chain links TRBV5-5 with TRBJ2-7, with TRBD2 identical over 7 bases. The CDR3 coding sequence is TGTGCCAGCAGCCGAGCGGGGAGCTCCTACGAGCAGTACTTC. It encodes CASSRAGSSYEQYF.